Shown below are 3 T cell receptor beta chains from a single sample sequenced in a study of beta chain features in type 1 diabetes. Investigators reverse transcribed all isolated RNA, so they sequenced expressed TCRB transcripts. Data came from immunoSEQ multiplex PCR; TCRdb stores just in-frame clones and leaves some out. The sample has about 330,000 clones; about 10% are singletons. Material for sequencing was naive CD4+ T cells from blood. Source of these receptors: a woman aged 30 to 39 in good health.

The chain couples TRBV7-2 to TRBJ2-3; tentatively, D is TRBD2 (6 bases). The germline gives CDR1 SGHTA, CDR2 FQGNSA. V was clipped by 8 bases and J by 0 bases, with 6 bases between them. This CDR3 has 12 residues. The CDR3 is CASGTSTDTQYF. In DNA form, the CDR3 reads TGTGCCAGCGGGACTAGCACAGATACGCAGTATTTT.

This clone has more than one count but fewer than ten. The gene calls are TRBV14 and TRBJ2-7; TRBD2 agrees at 8 bases. The germline V gene has CDR1 SGHDN and CDR2 FVKESK. The CDR3 contains 16 residues. The V gene end was trimmed by 3 bases and the J gene end by 6 bases; junction bases not matched to a gene: 13. In DNA, the CDR3 is TGTGCCAGCAGCCAGGGACTAGACCGCCCGGGGGCCGAGCAGTACTTC. Protein sequence: CASSQGLDRPGAEQYF.

CDR3 coding DNA: TGTGCCAGCAGTTTCGGAACTAGCGGGAGCTCCTACAATGAGCAGTTCTTC. It yields the protein CASSFGTSGSSYNEQFF. This chain connects TRBV28 to TRBJ2-1; TRBD2 matches 11 bases. The length of the CDR3 is 17 residues. Germline CDR1 is MDHEN and CDR2 is SYDVKM. After removal of 3 bases from V and 0 bases from J, the junction contained 4 bases not matched to a gene.